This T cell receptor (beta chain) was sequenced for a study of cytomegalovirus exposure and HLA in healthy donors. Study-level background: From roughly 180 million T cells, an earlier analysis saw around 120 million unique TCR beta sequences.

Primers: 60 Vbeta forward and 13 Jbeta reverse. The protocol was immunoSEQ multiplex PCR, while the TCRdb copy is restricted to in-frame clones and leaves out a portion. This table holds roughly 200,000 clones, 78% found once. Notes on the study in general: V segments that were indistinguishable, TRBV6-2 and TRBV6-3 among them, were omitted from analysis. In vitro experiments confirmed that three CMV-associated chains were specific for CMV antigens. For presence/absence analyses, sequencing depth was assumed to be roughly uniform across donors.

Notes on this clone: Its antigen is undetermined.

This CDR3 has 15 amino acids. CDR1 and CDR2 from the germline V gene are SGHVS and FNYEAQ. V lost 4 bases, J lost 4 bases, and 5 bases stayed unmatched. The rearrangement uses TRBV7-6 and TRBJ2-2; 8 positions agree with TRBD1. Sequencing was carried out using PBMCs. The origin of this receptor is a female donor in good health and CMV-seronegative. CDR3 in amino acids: CASSSRTGFTGELFF. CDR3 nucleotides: TGTGCCAGCAGCTCCCGGACAGGGTTCACCGGGGAGCTGTTTTTT.